This entry lists 8 T cell receptor beta chains sequenced from one sample in a study of breast tumors, draining lymph nodes, adjacent tissues. TCRdb passed the multiplex PCR reads through MiXCR, listing each CDR3 protein once. The repertoire holds 70,000 to 85,000 distinct CDR3 sequences, with roughly 19% as singletons. The lymph nodes were axillary draining lymph nodes from breast cancer patients. Sequenced input: axillary lymph node tissue. Source of these receptors: a female donor with breast cancer. Some clones in this sample may be carry-over from other donors' samples.

The sample holds many counts of this clonotype. This sequence joins TRBV5-8 and TRBJ2-1; a possible D gene is TRBD2 (5 bases). CDR3 length: 16 residues. CDR1 SGHTS and CDR2 YDEGEE come from the germline V gene. V was pared by 1 base and J by 3 bases, with 14 bases between. CDR3 nucleotide sequence: TGTGCCAGCAGCTTGTTGGAGGCTAGCTTCTACAATGAGCAGTTCTTC. It codes for CASSLLEASFYNEQFF.

This clonotype was found many times. The genes are TRBV10-3 and TRBJ2-3; 7 bases are shared with TRBD2. V dropped 4 bases and J dropped 10; count of bases not matched to a gene: 5. CDR1 and CDR2 from the germline V gene are ENHRY and SYGVKD. CDR3 length: 12 amino acids. In DNA form, the CDR3 reads TGTGCCATCAGTGGCCGGGACTACCCGCAGTATTTT. Amino acids: CAISGRDYPQYF.

This clonotype showed up many times. The gene calls are TRBV12-5 and TRBJ2-5; 12 bases agree with TRBD2. The germline V gene encodes CDR1 LGHNT and CDR2 FRNRAP. Trimming cost V 1 base and J 4 bases; bases outside gene matches: 7. The CDR3 loop spans 17 amino acids. This CDR3 reads CASGLGLLAGGVETQYF. Written as DNA, the CDR3 is TGTGCTAGTGGTTTGGGACTACTAGCGGGAGGCGTAGAGACCCAGTACTTC.

In the case of this clonotype: A single base separates this from a much larger clone, so it may be a read error. This chain connects TRBV15 to TRBJ2-2; 9 nucleotides line up with TRBD1. This CDR3 has 16 residues. In germline, CDR1 is LNHNV, CDR2 YYDKDF (reference sequence). Trimming took 4 bases from V and 6 from J; bases not matched to a gene: 9. CDR3 sequence: CATSTWDRVGAGELFF. In nucleotides, the CDR3 is TGTGCCACCAGCACATGGGACAGGGTCGGGGCCGGGGAGCTGTTTTTT.

This clonotype appeared many times. The rearrangement links TRBV7-8 to TRBJ2-5; 9 nucleotides agree with TRBD2. CDR1 is SGHVS and CDR2 is FQNEAQ in the germline V gene. The CDR3 contains 18 residues. With V trimmed by 3 bases and J by 5 bases, 16 bases remained unmatched. For the CDR3, the DNA is TGTGCCAGCAGCTTCTCCGGGGCTAGCGGGAAATACGGGGAGACCCAGTACTTC. Its translation: CASSFSGASGKYGETQYF.

This clonotype has at least ten counts. CDR3 in amino acids: CASSQDRGWDEKLFF. The CDR3 nucleotides are TGTGCCAGCAGCCAAGATCGGGGGTGGGATGAAAAACTGTTTTTT. The chain combines TRBV4-2 with TRBJ1-4; D may be TRBD1 (5 bases). The CDR3 loop spans 15 amino acids. Per the germline V gene, CDR1 is LGHNA and CDR2 is YNFKEQ. V was pared by 0 bases and J by 6 bases, with 11 bases between.

This clonotype came up many times. This rearrangement joins TRBV12-3 or TRBV12-4 to TRBJ2-5; D gene ambiguous. This CDR3 contains 12 residues. Trimming left V 5 bases short and J 6 bases short, with 10 bases between. CDR3 amino acids: CASSPPSKTQYF. The CDR3, as DNA: TGTGCCAGCAGTCCTCCCTCGAAGACCCAGTACTTC.

To note about this clonotype: A much larger clone lies a single base off, so this may be a read error. The chain employs TRBV7-9 and TRBJ2-3; a possible D gene is TRBD2 (6 bases). Germline CDR1 SEHNR, CDR2 FQNEAQ (reference sequence). The CDR3 totals 14 residues. CDR3 region: CASSYTGAVDTRYF. The CDR3 nucleotides read TGTGCCAGCAGCTACACGGGAGCCGTAGATACGCGGTATTTT. The full variable domain, rest sourced from reference TRBV7-9 and TRBJ2-3, is DTGVSQNPRHKITKRGQNVTFRCDPISEHNRLYWYRQTLGQGPEFLTYFQNEAQLEKSRLLSDRFSAERPKGSFSTLEIQRTEQGDSAMYLCASSYTGAVDTRYFGPGTRLTVL.